The clone carrying this T cell receptor (delta chain) was found many times. Its specificity is not known. Bulk repertoires came from Vgamma9/Vdelta2+ or Vdelta2-negative gammadelta T cells flow-sorted from PBMC. The data are from a study of γδ T cells in repeated Plasmodium falciparum infection. Across the whole study: Four controlled malaria infections with P. falciparum NF54 spanned less than 800 days. Each infection was followed by sampling at 21 days, plus baseline and some pre-infection draws. Study findings and constraints: Malian children's Vdelta2-negative repertoires appeared more expanded and less diverse than Australians'.

The V gene lost 11 bases and the J gene lost 4 bases, with 29 bases spanning the gap. Germline lookup yields CDR1 TSWWSYY and CDR2 QGS. CDR3 length: 17 residues. Both TRG and TRD chains were sequenced from each sorted sample. TCRdb fed the multiplex PCR reads into CATT to redo clone calling. This sample has 85,000 to 90,000 delta-chain clones, with about 1.5% found just once. Sequences were obtained from gamma-delta T cells from blood. The receptor's source is a pool of human donors (malaria-infected and uninfected, not separated). The V gene is TRDV1, the J gene TRDJ1; no clear D. The CDR3 reads CAKSRFPFDERFDKLIF. CDR3 DNA sequence: TGTGCTAAGTCCCGCTTTCCCTTTGACGAGAGGTTCGATAAACTCATCTTT.